One sample yielded the 14 T cell receptor beta chains listed below, sequenced in a study of T cell responses to AZD1222 COVID-19 vaccine (dated by TCRdb to the early 2020s). This specimen's time point label, per the study, means: about 28 days (+/-7) after the second vaccine dose. The library was produced with the immunoSEQ multiplex PCR assay. Sourced from immuneACCESS, this table was stored by TCRdb with only in-frame sequences that have V and J called. A share of the clones is absent; for the studies checked, an unresolved V gene accounts for under half, and the remainder has no known explanation. Across this sample there are more than 120,000 clones, with 85% to 90% seen only once. Of the sample, 1.5% to 2% is held by the ten largest clones. The specimen was peripheral blood, collected 28 days after the second AZD1222 dose. Receptors were obtained from an adult who received the AZD1222 COVID-19 vaccine.

This chain links TRBV11-2 with TRBJ1-4; possibly TRBD1 for D (5 bases). CDR3 length: 15 amino acids. V dropped 1 base and J dropped 4 bases, with 10 bases sitting between them. In germline, CDR1 is SGHAT, CDR2 FQNNGV. The CDR3 sequence is CASSLGAGGNEKLFF. The CDR3 DNA follows: TGTGCCAGCAGCTTAGGGGCGGGGGGTAATGAAAAACTGTTTTTT. Complete variable domain (other parts from reference TRBV11-2 and TRBJ1-4): EAGVAQSPRYKIIEKRQSVAFWCNPISGHATLYWYQQILGQGPKLLIQFQNNGVVDDSQLPKDRFSAERLKGVDSTLKIQPAKLEDSAVYLCASSLGAGGNEKLFFGSGTQLSVL.

J is TRBJ1-1 and V is TRBV24-1; TRBD1 is a possible D gene (5 bases). Trimming cost V 4 bases and J 3 bases, with 20 bases left between them. This CDR3 region has 17 residues. Germline V gives CDR1 KGHDR, CDR2 SFDVKD. The CDR3 nucleotides are TGTGCCACCAGTGAGGGGCGCCAGGGCGGCATTCACACTGAAGCTTTCTTT. Residues: CATSEGRQGGIHTEAFF.

The chain employs TRBV6-2 or TRBV6-3 and TRBJ2-1, with TRBD2 matching 8 bases. The ends lost 2 bases at V and 2 bases at J; junction bases unmatched: 8. The CDR3 spans 17 residues. Looked up from germline, CDR1 is MNHEY and CDR2 is SVGEGT. The CDR3: CASSYEAGGRPYNEQFF. The CDR3 coding sequence is TGTGCCAGCAGTTACGAGGCGGGAGGAAGGCCCTACAATGAGCAGTTCTTC.

This sequence joins TRBV7-2 and TRBJ1-5; 8 bases match TRBD1. Looked up from germline, CDR1 is SGHTA and CDR2 is FQGNSA. V was clipped by 5 bases and J by 5 bases; unmatched bases: 8. The CDR3 contains 15 residues. CDR3 loop: CASSPGQGLDQPQHF. CDR3 sequence (DNA): TGTGCCAGCAGCCCCGGACAGGGTCTGGATCAGCCCCAGCATTTT.

Details on this clone: The identical CDR3 is also encoded by other nucleotide sequences in the sample. The chain is built from TRBV29-1 and TRBJ1-5; D gene uncertain. Germline V gene lookup returns CDR1 SQVTM and CDR2 ANQGSEA. V was pared by 4 bases and J by 2 bases, with 6 bases between. The CDR3 spans 12 residues. The CDR3 spells CSVGQGNQPQHF. In nucleotides, the CDR3 is TGCAGCGTTGGGCAGGGCAATCAGCCCCAGCATTTT.

The rearrangement joins TRBV3-1 (or the pseudogene TRBV3-2) to TRBJ2-7, with a weak D call TRBD2 (5 bases). Germline-derived CDR1 and CDR2 are LGHDT and YNNKEL (reference sequence). The CDR3 totals 16 residues. V lost 1 base and J lost 2, with 15 bases in between. This chain's CDR3 is CASSQVGAGDAYEQYF. DNA for the CDR3: TGTGCCAGCAGCCAAGTGGGTGCGGGTGACGCCTACGAGCAGTACTTC.

V gene TRBV12-3 or TRBV12-4 combines with J gene TRBJ2-7; the D is unclear. There are 13 residues in the CDR3. The germline V and J ends were trimmed by 3 bases and 2 bases, with 8 bases remaining between them. For the CDR3, the DNA is TGTGCCAGCAGTTTCCCTCTTACCTACGAGCAGTACTTC. Encoded protein: CASSFPLTYEQYF.

This clone was seen once. The chain employs TRBV11-3 and TRBJ2-2, with TRBD2 matching over 9 bases. Germline values: CDR1 SGHNT, CDR2 YENEEA. V dropped 5 bases and J dropped 1; count of bases not matched to a gene: 5. The CDR3 loop spans 16 amino acids. The CDR3 DNA follows: TGTGCCAGCAGCGGGCAGACTAGCGGGAACACCGGGGAGCTGTTTTTT. Amino acids: CASSGQTSGNTGELFF.

The chain links TRBV7-3 to TRBJ2-3; D might be TRBD1 or TRBD2, each matching 5 bases. Germline V CDR1 and CDR2: SGHTA, FQGTGA. Trimming pared 3 bases from V and 0 bases from J, leaving 13 bases between. The CDR3 consists of 16 residues. The CDR3 bases are TGTGCCAGCAGCTTGTTTGGGACGCCTAGCACAGATACGCAGTATTTT. Protein sequence: CASSLFGTPSTDTQYF.

This clone is a singleton in its sample. V is TRBV9 and J is TRBJ2-1, with D possibly TRBD1 on 6 matching bases. The germline gives CDR1 SGDLS, CDR2 YYNGEE. CDR3 size: 15 residues. V lost 4 bases and J lost 4, with 15 bases in between. The CDR3 nucleotides are TGTGCCAGCAGCCCGCGACAGGAGACTTACAATGAGCAGTTCTTC. Its translation: CASSPRQETYNEQFF.

The genes are TRBV28 and TRBJ1-2; a weak D match, TRBD1 (5 bases). CDR3 length: 15 residues. The germline CDR1 and CDR2 sequences are MDHEN and SYDVKM. V was pared by 4 bases and J by 8 bases, with 20 bases between. This CDR3 reads CASSSSGTGLEGYTF. The CDR3 DNA reads as TGTGCCAGCAGTTCGTCGGGGACCGGGCTGGAAGGCTACACCTTC.

V usage is TRBV7-2 and J usage is TRBJ2-2, with TRBD2 matching over 7 bases. The trim removed 4 bases at V and 8 bases at J, leaving 7 bases unmatched. The CDR3 totals 14 residues. Looked up from germline, CDR1 is SGHTA and CDR2 is FQGNSA. As DNA, the CDR3 is TGTGCCAGCAGCTCCGAGGGGAGGGTTGGGGAGCTGTTTTTT. Encoded protein: CASSSEGRVGELFF. The whole variable domain, filled in from reference TRBV7-2 and TRBJ2-2, reads GAGVSQSPSNKVTEKGKDVELRCDPISGHTALYWYRQSLGQGLEFLIYFQGNSAPDKSGLPSDRFSAERTGGSVSTLTIQRTQQEDSAVYLCASSSEGRVGELFFGEGSRLTVL.

V usage is TRBV2 and J usage is TRBJ1-2, with 9 bases that match TRBD1. This CDR3 has 14 amino acids. With 7 bases clipped from V and 4 bases from J, the junction kept 7 bases outside the gene matches. Germline V gene lookup returns CDR1 SNHLY and CDR2 FYNNEI. The CDR3: CASNQDRGTYGYTF. For the CDR3, the DNA is TGTGCCAGCAATCAGGACAGGGGTACCTATGGCTACACCTTC. Full variable domain (rest looked up from reference TRBV2 and TRBJ1-2): EPEVTQTPSHQVTQMGQEVILRCVPISNHLYFYWYRQILGQKVEFLVSFYNNEISEKSEIFDDQFSVERPDGSNFTLKIRSTKLEDSAMYFCASNQDRGTYGYTFGSGTRLTVV.

This chain uses TRBV28 with TRBJ1-2; 7 nucleotides agree with TRBD1. The germline gives CDR1 MDHEN, CDR2 SYDVKM. The CDR3 covers 16 residues. Trimming removed 2 bases from V and 4 bases from J; junction bases left unmatched: 10. In nucleotides, the CDR3 is TGTGCCAGCAGTTTAGCATTACCGGGACAGCGCTATGGCTACACCTTC. Its translation: CASSLALPGQRYGYTF.